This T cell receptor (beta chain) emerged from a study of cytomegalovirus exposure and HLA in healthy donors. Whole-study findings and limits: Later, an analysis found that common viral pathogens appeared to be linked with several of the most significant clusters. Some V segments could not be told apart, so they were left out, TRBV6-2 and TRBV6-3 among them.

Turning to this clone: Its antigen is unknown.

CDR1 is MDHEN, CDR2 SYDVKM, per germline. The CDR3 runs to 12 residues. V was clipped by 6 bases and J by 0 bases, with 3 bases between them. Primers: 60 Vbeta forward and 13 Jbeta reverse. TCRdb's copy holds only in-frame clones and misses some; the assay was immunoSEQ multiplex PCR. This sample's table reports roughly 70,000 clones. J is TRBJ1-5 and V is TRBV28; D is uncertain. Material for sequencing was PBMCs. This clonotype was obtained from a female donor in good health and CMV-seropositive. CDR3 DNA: TGTGCCAGCAGCGTTAGCAATCAGCCCCAGCATTTT. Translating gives CASSVSNQPQHF.